This is a list of T cell receptor beta chains from one sample in a study of ipilimumab plus nivolumab after autologous stem cell transplantation. Assay: immunoSEQ multiplex PCR; the TCRdb copy retains only in-frame clones and omits some. The sample lists tens of thousands of clones, about 83% seen once, with under 2.5% in the top ten. The material was PBMCs, obtained in a trial of ipilimumab plus nivolumab as post-transplant consolidation. These receptors were taken from a male donor with diffuse large B-cell lymphoma. Both conserved end residues are part of each CDR3. The D gene is left open where the match is weak. Clone size, where shown, is once, few, many, or a class for clones that have expanded.

TRBV19	TRBJ1-1	.	.	CASSNQRDTEAFF	TGTGCCAGTAGTAATCAAAGGGACACTGAAGCTTTCTTT
TRBV19	TRBJ2-7	.	.	CASSGAGYEQYF	TGTGCCAGTAGTGGGGCTGGCTACGAGCAGTACTTC
TRBV7-2	TRBJ2-3	.	TRBD1	CASSRPGQGKTDTQYF	TGTGCCAGCAGCAGACCGGGACAGGGAAAAACAGATACGCAGTATTTT
TRBV5-1	TRBJ2-5	.	TRBD1	CASRSGTGIQETQYF	TGCGCCAGCAGGTCCGGGACAGGGATTCAAGAGACCCAGTACTTC
TRBV6-1	TRBJ1-5	.	.	CARGKRQPQHF	TGTGCCAGGGGAAAAAGACAGCCCCAGCATTTT
TRBV19	TRBJ2-5	.	TRBD2	CASGQSAGNSETQYF	TGTGCCAGTGGGCAGTCAGCGGGGAACTCCGAGACCCAGTACTTC
TRBV7-9	TRBJ2-3	.	TRBD2	CASRGHPRLASTDTQYF	TGTGCCAGCAGAGGACACCCGAGACTAGCGTCGACAGATACGCAGTATTTT
TRBV14	TRBJ1-4	.	.	CASSQGGGSGKLFF	TGTGCCAGCAGCCAGGGGGGCGGATCGGGAAAACTGTTTTTT
TRBV14	TRBJ2-1	.	TRBD2	CASSQLAGGGNEQFF	TGTGCCAGCAGCCAGCTAGCGGGGGGAGGTAATGAGCAGTTCTTC
TRBV4-2	TRBJ1-1	.	.	CASSQDKWGYTEAFF	TGTGCCAGCAGCCAAGATAAATGGGGGTATACTGAAGCTTTCTTT
TRBV7-3	TRBJ2-5	.	.	CASSLFSGAQETQYF	TGTGCCAGCAGCTTATTTTCCGGGGCGCAAGAGACCCAGTACTTC
TRBV11-2	TRBJ2-7	.	TRBD1	CASSASPGTGKFTYEQYF	TGTGCCAGCAGCGCGTCACCCGGGACAGGGAAATTCACCTACGAGCAGTACTTC
TRBV11-2	TRBJ2-1	.	.	CASSPYTGLIYNEQFF	TGTGCCAGCAGCCCCTACACAGGGTTGATCTACAATGAGCAGTTCTTC
TRBV19	TRBJ2-1	.	TRBD2	CASSTFLAGPRGQFF	TGTGCCAGTAGTACATTTCTAGCGGGGCCTAGGGGGCAGTTCTTC
TRBV6-5	TRBJ1-3	.	.	CASRRGAGNTIYF	TGTGCCAGCAGACGGGGAGCTGGAAACACCATATATTTT
TRBV11-2	TRBJ2-7	.	.	CASSLDWNRQGEQYF	TGTGCCAGCAGCTTAGATTGGAACCGCCAGGGCGAGCAGTACTTC
TRBV7-2	TRBJ1-5	.	.	CASSPYSNQPQHF	TGTGCCAGCAGCCCTTATAGCAATCAGCCCCAGCATTTT
TRBV7-8	TRBJ2-7	few	.	CASSFLAVQINEQYF	TGTGCCAGCAGCTTTTTGGCAGTACAAATCAACGAGCAGTACTTC
TRBV19	TRBJ1-5	.	.	CASSITWQGYNQPQHF	TGTGCCAGTAGTATTACGTGGCAGGGTTACAATCAGCCCCAGCATTTT
TRBV5-5	TRBJ2-3	.	.	CASSISTVTDTQYF	TGTGCCAGCAGCATCTCGACAGTCACAGATACGCAGTATTTT
TRBV5-4	TRBJ1-2	.	TRBD1	CASSQPGQGAYGYTF	TGTGCCAGCAGCCAACCGGGACAGGGGGCATATGGCTACACCTTC
TRBV29-1	TRBJ2-1	once	TRBD2	CSAESAGGNEQFF	TGCAGCGCCGAGTCGGCGGGGGGTAATGAGCAGTTCTTC
TRBV7-2	TRBJ1-6	.	TRBD1	CASFLRTGDSPLHF	TGTGCCAGCTTCCTCCGGACAGGGGACTCACCCCTCCACTTT
TRBV5-1	TRBJ2-3	.	TRBD2	CASGASGGPRGTDTQYF	TGTGCCTCCGGGGCTAGCGGGGGGCCTCGGGGCACAGATACGCAGTATTTT
TRBV2	TRBJ2-3	.	.	CASRGWAPSTDTQYF	TGTGCCAGCAGAGGGTGGGCACCTAGCACAGATACGCAGTATTTT
TRBV7-3	TRBJ2-3	few	.	CASSLSGDTQYF	TGTGCCAGCAGTTTGTCTGGAGATACGCAGTATTTT
TRBV6-5	TRBJ2-7	.	TRBD1	CASSYSRGQGNEQYF	TGTGCCAGCAGTTACTCGAGGGGACAGGGGAACGAGCAGTACTTC
TRBV30	TRBJ1-5	.	.	CAWRTENQPQHF	TGTGCCTGGAGGACTGAGAATCAGCCCCAGCATTTT